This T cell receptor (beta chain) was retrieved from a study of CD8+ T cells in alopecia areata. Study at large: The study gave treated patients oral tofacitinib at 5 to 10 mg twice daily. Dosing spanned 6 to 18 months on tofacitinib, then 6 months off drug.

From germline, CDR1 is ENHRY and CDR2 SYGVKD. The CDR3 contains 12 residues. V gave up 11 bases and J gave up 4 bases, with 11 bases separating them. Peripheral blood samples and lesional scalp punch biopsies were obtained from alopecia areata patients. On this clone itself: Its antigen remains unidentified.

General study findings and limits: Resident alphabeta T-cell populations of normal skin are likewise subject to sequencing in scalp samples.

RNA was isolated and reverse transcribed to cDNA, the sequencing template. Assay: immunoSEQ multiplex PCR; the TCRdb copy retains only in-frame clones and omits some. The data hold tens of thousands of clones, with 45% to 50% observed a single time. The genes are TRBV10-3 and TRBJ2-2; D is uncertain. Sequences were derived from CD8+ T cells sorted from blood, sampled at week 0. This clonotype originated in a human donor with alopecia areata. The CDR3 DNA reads TGTGCCGCGCGGTCGGTCACCGGGGAGCTGTTTTTT. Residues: CAARSVTGELFF.